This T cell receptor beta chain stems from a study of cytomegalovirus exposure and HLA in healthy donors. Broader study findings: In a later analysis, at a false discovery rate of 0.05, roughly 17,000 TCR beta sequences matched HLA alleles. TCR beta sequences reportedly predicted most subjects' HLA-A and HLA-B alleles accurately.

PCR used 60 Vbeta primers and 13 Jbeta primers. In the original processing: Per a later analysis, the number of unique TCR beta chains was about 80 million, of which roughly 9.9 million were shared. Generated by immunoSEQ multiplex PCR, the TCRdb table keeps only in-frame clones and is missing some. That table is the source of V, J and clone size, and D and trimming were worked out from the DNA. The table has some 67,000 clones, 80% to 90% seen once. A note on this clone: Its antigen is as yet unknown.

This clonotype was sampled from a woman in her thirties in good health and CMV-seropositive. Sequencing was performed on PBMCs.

The CDR3 spells CASSRSGASSYEQYF. The DNA for the CDR3 is TGTGCCAGCAGTCGTAGCGGGGCCAGCTCCTACGAGCAGTACTTC. This rearrangement joins TRBV6-1 to TRBJ2-7, with 8 bases that match TRBD2. Germline CDR1 is MNHNS and CDR2 is SASEGT. The trim removed 5 bases at V and 0 bases at J, leaving 6 bases unmatched. The CDR3 spans 15 residues.